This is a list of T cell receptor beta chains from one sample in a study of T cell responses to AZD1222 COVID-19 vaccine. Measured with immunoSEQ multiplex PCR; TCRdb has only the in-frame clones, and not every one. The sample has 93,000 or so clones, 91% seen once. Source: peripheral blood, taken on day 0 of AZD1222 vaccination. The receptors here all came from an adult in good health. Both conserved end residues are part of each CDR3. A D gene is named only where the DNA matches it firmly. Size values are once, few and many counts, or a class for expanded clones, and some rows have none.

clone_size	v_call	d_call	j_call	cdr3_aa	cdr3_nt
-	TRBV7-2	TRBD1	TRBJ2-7	CASSRTGLNEQYF	TGTGCCAGCAGCCGGACAGGGCTGAACGAGCAGTACTTC
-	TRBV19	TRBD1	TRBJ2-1	CASSSTTGTGERYEQFF	TGTGCCAGTAGTTCCACTACCGGGACAGGGGAGAGGTATGAGCAGTTCTTC
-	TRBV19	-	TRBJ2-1	CASSIWAENYNEQFF	TGTGCCAGTAGTATATGGGCTGAAAACTACAATGAGCAGTTCTTC
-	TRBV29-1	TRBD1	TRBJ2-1	CSVDRGRGNEQFF	TGCAGCGTCGACAGGGGGCGAGGGAATGAGCAGTTCTTC
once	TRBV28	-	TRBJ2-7	CASRYGGPYEQYF	TGTGCCAGCAGGTACGGCGGGCCCTACGAGCAGTACTTC
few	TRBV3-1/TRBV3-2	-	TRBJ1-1	CASSQAVTEAFF	TGTGCCAGCAGCCAAGCGGTCACTGAAGCTTTCTTT
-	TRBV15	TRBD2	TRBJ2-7	CATSPGGSLSYEQYF	TGTGCCACTTCCCCGGGCGGGAGCCTGTCCTACGAGCAGTACTTC
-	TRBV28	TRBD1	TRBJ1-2	CASSFWTGGSYTF	TGTGCCAGCAGTTTTTGGACAGGGGGATCCTACACCTTC
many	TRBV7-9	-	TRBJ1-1	CASSPPDSNMNTEAFF	TGTGCCAGCAGCCCCCCGGACAGCAACATGAACACTGAAGCTTTCTTT
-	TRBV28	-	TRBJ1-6	CASSPGAVLNSPLHF	TGTGCCAGCAGCCCAGGGGCCGTCCTTAATTCACCCCTCCACTTT
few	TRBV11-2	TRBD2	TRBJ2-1	CASSFWAVSGRFNEQFF	TGTGCCAGCAGCTTTTGGGCTGTTAGCGGGAGGTTCAATGAGCAGTTCTTC
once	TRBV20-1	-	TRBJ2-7	CSASDAYEQYF	TGCAGTGCTAGCGACGCCTACGAGCAGTACTTC
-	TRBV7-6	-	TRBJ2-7	CASSLAGNPGDEQYF	TGTGCCAGCAGCTTAGCTGGTAACCCCGGGGACGAGCAGTACTTC
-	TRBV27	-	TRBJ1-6	CASSEGETVNSPLHF	TGTGCCAGCAGTGAAGGAGAGACAGTTAATTCACCCCTCCACTTT
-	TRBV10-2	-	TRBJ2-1	CASNSVGGGDYNEQFF	TGCGCCAGCAATTCAGTAGGGGGAGGGGATTACAATGAGCAGTTCTTC
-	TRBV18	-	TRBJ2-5	CASSPPEETQYF	TGTGCCAGCTCACCACCGGAGGAGACCCAGTACTTC
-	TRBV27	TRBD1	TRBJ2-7	CASSFEPGGEYEQYF	TGTGCCAGCAGTTTCGAGCCAGGGGGTGAGTACGAGCAGTACTTC
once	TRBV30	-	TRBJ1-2	CAWSSPPTYGYTF	TGTGCCTGGAGTTCCCCCCCTACCTACGGCTACACCTTC
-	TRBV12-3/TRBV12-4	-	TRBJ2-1	CASRSQLYNEQFF	TGTGCCAGCAGGTCCCAGCTCTACAATGAGCAGTTCTTC
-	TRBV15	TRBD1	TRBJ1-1	CATSSRDRWNTEAFF	TGTGCCACCAGCAGTCGGGACAGATGGAACACTGAAGCTTTCTTT
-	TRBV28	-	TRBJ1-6	CASRQGFNSPLHF	TGTGCCAGCAGACAGGGATTTAATTCACCCCTCCACTTT
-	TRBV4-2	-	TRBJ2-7	CASSPSPGYGEQYF	TGTGCCAGCAGCCCCTCCCCAGGGTACGGCGAGCAGTACTTC
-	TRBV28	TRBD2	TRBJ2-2	CASTRTSGGGKLFF	TGTGCCAGCACCAGGACTAGCGGAGGGGGGAAGCTGTTTTTT
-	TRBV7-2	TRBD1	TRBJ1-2	CASSSLAGTAYGYTF	TGTGCCAGCAGCTCGTTAGCCGGGACAGCCTATGGCTACACCTTC
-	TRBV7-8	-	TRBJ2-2	CASSSFSQRAGELFF	TGTGCCAGCAGCTCCTTCAGTCAGCGGGCCGGGGAGCTGTTTTTT
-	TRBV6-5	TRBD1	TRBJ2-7	CASRGQAYEQYF	TGTGCCAGCAGGGGACAGGCCTACGAGCAGTACTTC
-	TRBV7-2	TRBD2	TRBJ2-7	CASSSVGTSGTYEQYF	TGTGCCAGCAGCTCCGTCGGGACTAGCGGGACCTACGAGCAGTACTTC
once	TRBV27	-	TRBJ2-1	CASRRDSPSYNEQFF	TGTGCCAGCAGGCGGGACAGTCCCTCCTACAATGAGCAGTTCTTC
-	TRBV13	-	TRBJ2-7	CASSGPKSGEQYF	TGTGCCAGCAGCGGCCCCAAGAGTGGTGAGCAGTACTTC
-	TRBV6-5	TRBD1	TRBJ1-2	CATGYGGPGGAYGYTF	TGTGCCACCGGTTATGGTGGACCAGGGGGCGCCTATGGCTACACCTTC
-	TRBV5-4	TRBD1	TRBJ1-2	CASRGTGTLNYGYTF	TGTGCCAGCAGGGGGACAGGGACATTAAACTATGGCTACACCTTC
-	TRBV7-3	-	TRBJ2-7	CASSLDSSYEQYF	TGTGCCAGCAGCTTGGACAGCTCCTACGAGCAGTACTTC
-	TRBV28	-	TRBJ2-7	CASGPGPYEQYF	TGTGCCAGCGGGCCAGGGCCCTACGAGCAGTACTTC
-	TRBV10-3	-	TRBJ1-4	CAISESGAENEKLFF	TGTGCCATCAGTGAGTCGGGGGCAGAGAATGAAAAACTGTTTTTT
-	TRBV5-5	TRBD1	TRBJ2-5	CASSPDRGRPEETQYF	TGTGCCAGCAGCCCGGACAGGGGGAGACCCGAAGAGACCCAGTACTTC
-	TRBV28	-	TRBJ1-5	CASSIGQLLNQPQHF	TGTGCCAGCAGCATCGGACAGCTACTTAATCAGCCCCAGCATTTT
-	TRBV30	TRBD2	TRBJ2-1	CAWTDVGLAGSYNEQFF	TGTGCCTGGACCGATGTGGGGCTAGCGGGAAGCTACAATGAGCAGTTCTTC
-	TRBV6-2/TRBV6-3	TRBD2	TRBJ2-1	CASSPGGAGGSYNEQFF	TGTGCCAGCAGCCCCGGAGGAGCGGGAGGGTCCTACAATGAGCAGTTCTTC
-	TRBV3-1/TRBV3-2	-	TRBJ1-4	CASRNGRRNEKLFF	TGTGCCAGCAGAAACGGACGGAGGAATGAAAAACTGTTTTTT
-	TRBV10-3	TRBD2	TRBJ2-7	CAISEREGTYEQYF	TGTGCCATCAGTGAGCGGGAGGGAACCTACGAGCAGTACTTC
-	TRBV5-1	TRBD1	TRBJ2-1	CASSLGTGYYNEQFF	TGCGCCAGCAGCTTGGGGACAGGGTACTACAATGAGCAGTTCTTC
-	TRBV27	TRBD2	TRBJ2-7	CASSLGTSGRSNEQYF	TGTGCCAGCAGTTTAGGGACTAGCGGGAGATCGAACGAGCAGTACTTC
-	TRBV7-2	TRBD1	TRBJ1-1	CASSSSGQGAKGTEAFF	TGTGCCAGCAGCTCATCGGGACAGGGGGCGAAGGGCACTGAAGCTTTCTTT
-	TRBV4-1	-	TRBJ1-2	CASSQGRGYTF	TGCGCCAGCAGCCAAGGGCGTGGCTACACCTTC
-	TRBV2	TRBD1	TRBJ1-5	CASNGQGVANQPQHF	TGTGCCAGTAACGGACAGGGGGTTGCAAATCAGCCCCAGCATTTT
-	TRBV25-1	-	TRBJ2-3	CASSELGTGVADTQYF	TGTGCCAGCAGTGAATTAGGAACGGGAGTGGCAGATACGCAGTATTTT
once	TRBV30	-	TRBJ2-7	CAWSVGGDEQYF	TGTGCCTGGAGTGTGGGGGGCGACGAGCAGTACTTC
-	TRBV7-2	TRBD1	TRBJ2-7	CASSSGQGKYEQYF	TGTGCCAGCAGCTCGGGACAGGGGAAATACGAGCAGTACTTC
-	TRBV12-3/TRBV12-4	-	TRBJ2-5	CASSKNQETQYF	TGTGCCAGCAGCAAGAACCAAGAGACCCAGTACTTC
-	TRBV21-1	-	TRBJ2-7	CAPSPGGYHHYEQYF	TGTGCCCCCAGCCCAGGGGGCTACCACCACTACGAGCAGTACTTC